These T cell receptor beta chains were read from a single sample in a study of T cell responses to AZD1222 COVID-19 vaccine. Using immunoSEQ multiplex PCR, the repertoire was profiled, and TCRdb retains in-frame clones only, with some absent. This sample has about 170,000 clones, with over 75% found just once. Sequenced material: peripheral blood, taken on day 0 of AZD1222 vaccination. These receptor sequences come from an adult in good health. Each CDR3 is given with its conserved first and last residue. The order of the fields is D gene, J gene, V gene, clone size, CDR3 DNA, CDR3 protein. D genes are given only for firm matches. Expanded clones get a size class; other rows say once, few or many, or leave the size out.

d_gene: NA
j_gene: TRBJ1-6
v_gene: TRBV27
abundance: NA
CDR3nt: TGTGCCAGCAGTTTCGGCTATAATTCACCCCTCCACTTT
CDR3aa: CASSFGYNSPLHF

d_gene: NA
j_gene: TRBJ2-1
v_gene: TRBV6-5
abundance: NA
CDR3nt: TGTGCCAGCAGTTACGTGGGGGCCCTTGAGCAGTTCTTC
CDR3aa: CASSYVGALEQFF

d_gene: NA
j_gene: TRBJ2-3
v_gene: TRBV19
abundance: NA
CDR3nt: TGTGCCAGTAGTATATCTCTACGGGGAGATACGCAGTATTTT
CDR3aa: CASSISLRGDTQYF

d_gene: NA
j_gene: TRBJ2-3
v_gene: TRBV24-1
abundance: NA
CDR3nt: TGTGCCACCAGTGGAGAGGGTTGGGATACGCAGTATTTT
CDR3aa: CATSGEGWDTQYF

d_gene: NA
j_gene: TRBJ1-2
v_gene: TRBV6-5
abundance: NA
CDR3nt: TGTGCCAGCAGTAGGGGGTTGTATGGCTACACCTTC
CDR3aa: CASSRGLYGYTF

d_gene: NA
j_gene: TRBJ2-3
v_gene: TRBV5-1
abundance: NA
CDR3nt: TGCGCCAGCAGCTCGGGGAAAAGCACAGATACGCAGTATTTT
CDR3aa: CASSSGKSTDTQYF

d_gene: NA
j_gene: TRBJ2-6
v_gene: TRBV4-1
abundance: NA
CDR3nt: TGCGCCAGCAGCGACGTCGGGTGGGCGCCCTCTGGGGCCAACGTCCTGACTTTC
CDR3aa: CASSDVGWAPSGANVLTF

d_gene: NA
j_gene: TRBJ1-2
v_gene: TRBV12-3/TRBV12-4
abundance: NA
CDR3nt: TGTGCCAGCACCCAGGGACCCCGCTACACCTTC
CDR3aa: CASTQGPRYTF

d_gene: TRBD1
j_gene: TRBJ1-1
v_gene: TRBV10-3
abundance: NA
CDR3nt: TGTGCCATCGGGGGGACAGGGAGCACTGAAGCTTTCTTT
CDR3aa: CAIGGTGSTEAFF

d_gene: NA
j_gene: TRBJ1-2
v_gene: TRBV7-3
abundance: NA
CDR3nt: TGTGCCAGCAGCCCGGGACCGATTACTAACTATGGCTACACCTTC
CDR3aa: CASSPGPITNYGYTF

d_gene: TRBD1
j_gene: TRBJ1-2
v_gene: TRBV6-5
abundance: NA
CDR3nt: TGTGCCAGCCGCGGGACAGGGGCAGCCTATGGCTACACCTTC
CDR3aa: CASRGTGAAYGYTF

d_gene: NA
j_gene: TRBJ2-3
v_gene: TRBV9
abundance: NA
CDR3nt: TGTGCCAGCAGCGTATTTCCGAGAGAAGCGCAGTATTTT
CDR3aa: CASSVFPREAQYF

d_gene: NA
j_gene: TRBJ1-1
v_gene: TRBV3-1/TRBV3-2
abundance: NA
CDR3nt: TGTGCCAGCGCGCCGATGATGAACACTGAAGCTTTCTTT
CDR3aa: CASAPMMNTEAFF

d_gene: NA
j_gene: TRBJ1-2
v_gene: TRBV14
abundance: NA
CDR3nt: TGTGCCAGCAGCCAACAGGGAATGAGTGGCTACACCTTC
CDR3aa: CASSQQGMSGYTF

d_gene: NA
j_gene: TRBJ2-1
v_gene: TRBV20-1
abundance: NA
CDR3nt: TGCAGTGCTAGTCAGGGTGGAAGTCACAATGAGCAGTTCTTC
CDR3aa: CSASQGGSHNEQFF

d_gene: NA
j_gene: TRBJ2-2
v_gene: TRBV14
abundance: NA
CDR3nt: TGTGCCAGCAGGAAACAGGACACGAACACCGGGGAGCTGTTTTTT
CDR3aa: CASRKQDTNTGELFF

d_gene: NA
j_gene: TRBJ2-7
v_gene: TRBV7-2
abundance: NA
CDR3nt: TGTGCCAGCAGCTACAAATCAGGGGGAGGCTACGAGCAGTACTTC
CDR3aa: CASSYKSGGGYEQYF

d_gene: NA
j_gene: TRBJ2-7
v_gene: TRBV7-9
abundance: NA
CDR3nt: TGTGCCAGCAGCCCTCGACAGAACGCCTACGAGCAGTACTTC
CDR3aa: CASSPRQNAYEQYF

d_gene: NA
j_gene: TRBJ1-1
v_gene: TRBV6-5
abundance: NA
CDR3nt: TGTGCCAGTGAATCAACCGAAGCTTTCTTT
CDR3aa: CASESTEAFF

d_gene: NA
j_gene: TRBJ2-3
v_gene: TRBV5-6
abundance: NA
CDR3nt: TGTGCCAGCAGCTTGAACAGGGTAACAGATACGCAGTATTTT
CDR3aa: CASSLNRVTDTQYF

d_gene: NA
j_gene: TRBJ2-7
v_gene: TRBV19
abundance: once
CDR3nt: TGTGCCAGTAGTGCCGGCCTCTCCTACGAGCAGTACTTC
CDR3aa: CASSAGLSYEQYF

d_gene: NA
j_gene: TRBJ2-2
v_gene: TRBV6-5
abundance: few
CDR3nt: TGTGCCAGCAAGTCGACACAAACCGGGGAGCTGTTTTTT
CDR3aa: CASKSTQTGELFF

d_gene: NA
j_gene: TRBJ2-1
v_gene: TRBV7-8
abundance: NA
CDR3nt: TGTGCCAGCACTCGGTATGGGGGGTTCAATGAGCAGTTCTTC
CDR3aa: CASTRYGGFNEQFF

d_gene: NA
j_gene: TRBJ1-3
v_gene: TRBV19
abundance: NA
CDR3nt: TGTGCCAGTAGTATAAGGGGTAACACCATATATTTT
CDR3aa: CASSIRGNTIYF

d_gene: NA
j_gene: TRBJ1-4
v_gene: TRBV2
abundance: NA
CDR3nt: TGTGCCAGCACTCGGGGGGCTGGTGAAAAACTGTTTTTT
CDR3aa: CASTRGAGEKLFF

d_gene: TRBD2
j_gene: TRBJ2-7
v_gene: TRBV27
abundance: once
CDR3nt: TGTGCCAGCACCCCAAAAGGACTAGCGGTCTACGAGCAGTACTTC
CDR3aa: CASTPKGLAVYEQYF

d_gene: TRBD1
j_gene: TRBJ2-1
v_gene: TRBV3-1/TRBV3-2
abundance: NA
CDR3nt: TGTGCCAGCAGTGCTCACCAGGGACAGGGTGGGAATGAGCAGTTCTTC
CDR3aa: CASSAHQGQGGNEQFF

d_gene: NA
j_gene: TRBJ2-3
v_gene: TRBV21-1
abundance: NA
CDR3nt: TGTGCCAAGACCCAGCGGGGGAGTTTCACTAGCACAGATACGCAGTATTTT
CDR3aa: CAKTQRGSFTSTDTQYF

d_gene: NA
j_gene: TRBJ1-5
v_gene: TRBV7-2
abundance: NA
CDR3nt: TGTGCCAGCAGTTTAGACAATCAGCCCCAGCATTTT
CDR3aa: CASSLDNQPQHF

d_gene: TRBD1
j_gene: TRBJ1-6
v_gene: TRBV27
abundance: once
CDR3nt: TGTGCCATCCACGACAGGGGAGATTCACCCCTCCACTTT
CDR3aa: CAIHDRGDSPLHF

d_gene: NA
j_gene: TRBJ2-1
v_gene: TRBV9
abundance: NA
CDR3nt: TGTGCCAGCAGCGTTAGTCCGGTTGTCCCATACAATGAGCAGTTCTTC
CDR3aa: CASSVSPVVPYNEQFF

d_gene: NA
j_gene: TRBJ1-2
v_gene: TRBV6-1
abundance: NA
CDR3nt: TGTGCCAGCAGTGAAAGGGGGGACACCTATGGCTACACCTTC
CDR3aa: CASSERGDTYGYTF

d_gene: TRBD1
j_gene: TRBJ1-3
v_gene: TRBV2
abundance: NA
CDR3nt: TGTGCCAGCAGCGTACCGACAGGGGCCTCCTCTGGAAACACCATATATTTT
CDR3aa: CASSVPTGASSGNTIYF

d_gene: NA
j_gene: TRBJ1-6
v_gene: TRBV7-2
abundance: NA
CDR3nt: TGTGCCAGCAGCTCCTCATTCCCCGCAGGGTATAATTCACCCCTCCACTTT
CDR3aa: CASSSSFPAGYNSPLHF

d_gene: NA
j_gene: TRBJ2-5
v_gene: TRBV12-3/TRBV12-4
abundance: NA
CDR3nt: TGTGCCAGCAGCCTGGTCGGAGAGACCCAGTACTTC
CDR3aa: CASSLVGETQYF

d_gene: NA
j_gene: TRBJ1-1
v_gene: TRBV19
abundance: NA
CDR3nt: TGTGCCAGTACCATCGGCGAGGGTTTGGGTGAAGCTTTCTTT
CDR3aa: CASTIGEGLGEAFF

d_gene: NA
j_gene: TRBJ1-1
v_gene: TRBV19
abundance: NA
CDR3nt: TGTGCCAGTCGGAAGGGAGTGAACACTGAAGCTTTCTTT
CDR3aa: CASRKGVNTEAFF

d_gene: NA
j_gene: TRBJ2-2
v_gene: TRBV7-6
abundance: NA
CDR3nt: TGTGCCAGCAGCTTAGTTCCGGGGGCGCACACCGGGGAGCTGTTTTTT
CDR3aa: CASSLVPGAHTGELFF

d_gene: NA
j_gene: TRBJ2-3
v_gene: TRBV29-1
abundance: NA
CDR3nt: TGCAGCGTGGATCGTACAGTAGGGAGCGGCACAGATACGCAGTATTTT
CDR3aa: CSVDRTVGSGTDTQYF

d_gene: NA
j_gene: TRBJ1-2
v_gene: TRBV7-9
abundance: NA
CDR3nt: TGTGCCAGCAGCGACGGCGCCATCGAAAAGACGTATAACTATGGCTACACCTTC
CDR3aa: CASSDGAIEKTYNYGYTF